This TCR beta chain was identified during a study of T cell changes during pregnancy in multiple sclerosis. Here immunoSEQ multiplex PCR was the method, and the copy in TCRdb shows in-frame clones only, minus some. The sample consists of about 79,000 clones, just over 90% of them appearing once. Per germline, CDR1 MGHDK and CDR2 SYGVNS. V lost 1 base and J lost 6, with 4 bases in between. The CDR3 is 13 residues long. The rearrangement joins TRBV25-1 to TRBJ1-6; D unresolved. This sample comprised CD4+ T cells from peripheral blood mononuclear cells, obtained in the second trimester of pregnancy. The clonotype originates from a female donor with multiple sclerosis, enrolled in a pregnancy study. CDR3 nucleotides: TGTGCCAGCAGTGAATTAGTTAATTCACCCCTCCACTTT. Protein: CASSELVNSPLHF.